The 32 T cell receptor beta chains listed next were all sequenced from one sample in a study of blood T cell repertoires in COVID-19. Assay used: immunoSEQ multiplex PCR; TCRdb lists only in-frame clones, some missing. The repertoire consists of over 50,000 clones, with just over 85% occurring once and the leading ten covering about 5%. The specimen was peripheral blood. Receptor source: a human donor in a cohort sampled during active COVID-19.

V usage is TRBV6-5 and J usage is TRBJ2-7; 8 nucleotides line up with TRBD2. From germline, CDR1 is MNHEY and CDR2 SVGAGI. Unmatched junction bases numbered 9, after V lost 5 bases and J lost 3 bases. The CDR3 extends over 15 amino acids. This CDR3 reads CASSKREGLFYEQYF. The CDR3 DNA is TGTGCCAGCAGTAAACGGGAGGGCCTTTTCTACGAGCAGTACTTC.

The J gene is TRBJ2-1, the V gene TRBV5-1; 9 bases map to TRBD1. Germline V gene lookup returns CDR1 SGHRS and CDR2 YFSETQ. V lost 4 bases and J lost 4; bases outside the gene matches: 6. The CDR3 consists of 15 residues. The CDR3 protein is CASSLAGTGYNEQFF. CDR3 in DNA: TGCGCCAGCAGCCTAGCCGGGACAGGGTACAATGAGCAGTTCTTC.

This sequence joins TRBV2 and TRBJ1-5, with TRBD1 matching 9 bases. This CDR3 is built from 16 residues. The germline gives CDR1 SNHLY, CDR2 FYNNEI. V trimming: 7 bases; J trimming: 0 bases; junction bases outside the gene matches: 7. CDR3 residues: CASKIRTGDSNQPQHF. Written as DNA, the CDR3 is TGTGCCAGCAAGATTAGGACAGGGGATAGCAATCAGCCCCAGCATTTT.

The chain combines TRBV7-2 with TRBJ1-1; 7 positions match TRBD1. The CDR3 loop spans 14 amino acids. J lost 1 base, V lost 5 bases, and 4 bases had no gene match. Germline V gene sequence: CDR1 SGHTA, CDR2 FQGNSA. CDR3 sequence: CASSRQGPNTEAFF. The CDR3 DNA reads TGTGCCAGCAGCAGACAGGGTCCGAACACTGAAGCTTTCTTT.

As DNA, the CDR3 is TGTGCCAGCTCACCACGGCTGGAGGTGGCTAGCGGGAGAACTACGCAGTATTTT. Its translation is CASSPRLEVASGRTTQYF. V usage is TRBV18 and J usage is TRBJ2-3; 10 bases match TRBD2. Looked up from germline, CDR1 is KGHSH and CDR2 is LQKENI. Germline trimming cut 1 base from V and 8 bases from J; bases unmatched to any gene: 15. The CDR3 loop spans 18 amino acids.

CDR3 region: CASSKTGEGEQFF. CDR3 coding DNA: TGTGCCAGCAGCAAGACAGGGGAAGGTGAGCAGTTCTTC. The V and J genes are TRBV6-5 and TRBJ2-1, with 8 nucleotides matching TRBD1. The CDR3 sequence is 13 residues long. The germline V gene has CDR1 MNHEY and CDR2 SVGAGI. The J segment lost 9 bases and the V segment lost 6 bases, leaving 7 bases of the junction unmatched.

The genes are TRBV18 and TRBJ2-1; D possibly corresponds to TRBD2 (5 bases). The CDR3 extends over 15 amino acids. With 5 bases removed from V and 0 bases from J, the gap between germline ends came to 11 bases. Germline V lookup: CDR1 KGHSH, CDR2 LQKENI. The CDR3 coding sequence is TGTGCCAGCTCAGCCGGGGTCAGCTCCTACAATGAGCAGTTCTTC. It yields the protein CASSAGVSSYNEQFF.

The genes are TRBV6-6 and TRBJ2-7; 9 nucleotides agree with TRBD2. The CDR3 has 15 residues. Germline values: CDR1 MNHNY, CDR2 SVGAGI (reference sequence). Losses at the gene ends were 4 bases for V and 2 bases for J; bases not matched to a gene: 6. CDR3 bases: TGTGCCAGCAGTTCCGCTAGCGGGGCGACCTACGAGCAGTACTTC. It is translated as CASSSASGATYEQYF.

The rearrangement links TRBV7-2 to TRBJ2-1; TRBD1 matches at 7 bases. After removal of 2 bases from V and 6 bases from J, the junction contained 7 bases not matched to a gene. The CDR3 totals 15 residues. Germline V gives CDR1 SGHTA, CDR2 FQGNSA. For the CDR3, the DNA is TGTGCCAGCAGCTTACAGGGGGTTAGGGGCAATGAGCAGTTCTTC. As protein: CASSLQGVRGNEQFF.

This clone has more than one count but fewer than ten. The J gene is TRBJ1-2, the V gene TRBV5-1; TRBD1 might be the D (6 bases). CDR3 length equals 16 residues. Trimming left V 1 base short and J 3 bases short, with 16 bases between. CDR1 and CDR2 (germline): SGHRS, YFSETQ. This CDR3 reads CASSLSVGRGDYGYTF. The CDR3 nucleotides read TGCGCCAGCAGCTTGTCAGTCGGCAGGGGTGACTATGGCTACACCTTC.

The chain employs TRBV14 and TRBJ2-3; TRBD2 matches 15 bases. The V segment lost 4 bases and the J segment 5 bases; nucleotides outside the gene matches: 4. Germline assignment: CDR1 SGHDN and CDR2 FVKESK. This CDR3 comprises 16 residues. This CDR3 is CASSRGLAGGQDTQYF. Here the CDR3 DNA reads TGTGCCAGCAGCCGCGGACTAGCGGGAGGGCAAGATACGCAGTATTTT.

The chain joins TRBV7-3 to TRBJ1-2; a weak D match, TRBD1 (5 bases). Deletions cut 3 bases from V and 4 bases from J, with 12 bases between. The CDR3 runs 14 residues. Germline loops: CDR1 SGHTA, CDR2 FQGTGA. For the CDR3, the DNA is TGTGCCAGCAGCTTCAAGGCTGACAGCTATGGCTACACCTTC. This translates into CASSFKADSYGYTF.

In nucleotides, the CDR3 is TGTGCCAGCAGCCCGGACAGGGGGCATGAGCAGTTCTTC. Amino acids: CASSPDRGHEQFF. V gene TRBV11-2 combines with J gene TRBJ2-1; 11 bases align to TRBD1. From germline, CDR1 is SGHAT and CDR2 FQNNGV. The CDR3 consists of 13 residues. Losses at the gene ends were 5 bases for V and 8 bases for J; bases not matched to a gene: 2. Full variable domain (rest looked up from reference TRBV11-2 and TRBJ2-1): EAGVAQSPRYKIIEKRQSVAFWCNPISGHATLYWYQQILGQGPKLLIQFQNNGVVDDSQLPKDRFSAERLKGVDSTLKIQPAKLEDSAVYLCASSPDRGHEQFFGPGTRLTVL.

This chain connects TRBV7-2 to TRBJ2-7; 14 bases map to TRBD2. The CDR3 is made up of 17 amino acids. Trimming at V came to 5 bases and at J to 5 bases, leaving 11 bases not matched to a gene. Per the germline V gene, CDR1 is SGHTA and CDR2 is FQGNSA. The CDR3 sequence: CASSPKVGLAGVNEQYF. In nucleotides, the CDR3 is TGTGCCAGCAGCCCGAAGGTGGGACTAGCGGGAGTTAACGAGCAGTACTTC.

The genes are TRBV2 and TRBJ1-1; 8 bases are a match to TRBD1. The J segment lost 4 bases and the V segment lost 6 bases, leaving 7 bases of the junction unmatched. Germline CDR1 is SNHLY and CDR2 is FYNNEI. This CDR3 is built from 14 residues. In DNA, the CDR3 is TGTGCCAGCAGCGTATCGACAGGGGCCACTGAAGCTTTCTTT. This sequence encodes CASSVSTGATEAFF.

This chain uses TRBV5-1 with TRBJ2-7; a weak D match, TRBD1 (5 bases). Germline V gives CDR1 SGHRS, CDR2 YFSETQ. V was shortened by 0 bases and J by 1 base, with 8 bases between the two germline ends. This CDR3 has 14 residues. In nucleotides, the CDR3 is TGCGCCAGCAGCTTGGCCCCAGGGTCCTACGAGCAGTACTTC. This codes for CASSLAPGSYEQYF.

In its sample, this clone was seen once. This chain connects TRBV5-1 to TRBJ1-5; D not certain. CDR3 length: 15 residues. V dropped 4 bases and J dropped 5 bases, with 16 bases sitting between them. Germline V gene lookup returns CDR1 SGHRS and CDR2 YFSETQ. CDR3 DNA: TGCGCCAGCAGCCCCGGAGGGCAGCCTGATCAGCCCCAGCATTTT. Protein sequence: CASSPGGQPDQPQHF.

The chain is built from TRBV7-2 and TRBJ2-3; 11 bases are a match to TRBD2. CDR1 is SGHTA and CDR2 is FQGNSA in the germline V gene. This CDR3 has 17 residues. Trimming took 8 bases from V and 0 from J; bases not matched to a gene: 10. The DNA for the CDR3 is TGTGCCAGCGGTTCTCCGACTAGCGGGACTAGCACAGATACGCAGTATTTT. Its protein is CASGSPTSGTSTDTQYF.

The chain joins TRBV7-2 to TRBJ2-6; perhaps TRBD1 as D (5 bases). The CDR3 extends over 15 amino acids. V shed 8 bases and J shed 2 bases, with 13 bases lying between them. Germline V gene sequence: CDR1 SGHTA, CDR2 FQGNSA. This chain's CDR3 is CASGKTGAGANVLTF. The CDR3 DNA reads as TGTGCCAGCGGCAAAACAGGTGCTGGGGCCAACGTCCTGACTTTC.

V is TRBV7-2 and J is TRBJ2-7; D not certain. The germline V and J ends were trimmed by 0 bases and 3 bases, with 15 bases remaining between them. CDR3 length equals 16 residues. Looked up from germline, CDR1 is SGHTA and CDR2 is FQGNSA. The CDR3 region is CASSLAPIADFYEQYF. CDR3 DNA: TGTGCCAGCAGCTTAGCGCCTATAGCCGATTTCTACGAGCAGTACTTC.

The chain links TRBV5-6 to TRBJ1-3; TRBD1 might be the D (6 bases). The CDR3 is made up of 14 amino acids. From germline, CDR1 is SGHDT and CDR2 YYEEEE. With 3 bases removed from V and 4 bases from J, the gap between germline ends came to 11 bases. The DNA of the CDR3 is TGTGCCAGCAGCTCAACAGGGAGAGGAAACACCATATATTTT. This sequence encodes CASSSTGRGNTIYF.

J is TRBJ2-7 and V is TRBV20-1, with TRBD2 matching over 8 bases. The CDR3 totals 11 residues. V trimming: 6 bases; J trimming: 5 bases; junction bases outside the gene matches: 3. Looked up from germline, CDR1 is DFQATT and CDR2 is SNEGSKA (reference sequence). CDR3 sequence (DNA): TGCAGTGCCCAGCGGGGGAACGAGCAGTACTTC. Translated: CSAQRGNEQYF.

The chain uses TRBV14 and TRBJ1-2; D not certain. The V gene's germline CDR1 is SGHDN and CDR2 FVKESK. V was shortened by 2 bases and J by 6 bases, with 10 bases between the two germline ends. CDR3 size: 13 residues. DNA for the CDR3: TGTGCCAGCAGCCAACAGTTCCGCCATGGCTACACCTTC. Encoded protein: CASSQQFRHGYTF.

This clone occurred once. The chain joins TRBV6-6 to TRBJ2-1, with 10 nucleotides matching TRBD2. This CDR3 region has 18 residues. Germline V CDR1 and CDR2: MNHNY, SVGAGI (reference sequence). With V trimmed by 5 bases and J by 3 bases, 13 bases remained unmatched. CDR3 residues: CASSRPPKAGGNYNEQFF. Here the CDR3 DNA reads TGTGCCAGCAGTCGGCCCCCTAAAGCGGGAGGGAACTACAATGAGCAGTTCTTC.

The rearrangement uses TRBV6-5 and TRBJ1-1; D possibly corresponds to TRBD1 (5 bases). V lost 6 bases, J lost 1 base, and 12 bases lay in between. The germline CDR1 and CDR2 sequences are MNHEY and SVGAGI. The CDR3 loop spans 14 amino acids. The CDR3 sequence: CASSLGAWNTEAFF. In nucleotides, the CDR3 is TGTGCCAGCAGCCTAGGGGCGTGGAACACTGAAGCTTTCTTT.

A single count supports this clone. The chain couples TRBV7-2 to TRBJ1-4; no reliable D call. The CDR3 is 15 amino acids. Germline-derived CDR1 and CDR2 are SGHTA and FQGNSA. Trimming removed 6 bases at V and 0 bases at J, with 11 bases between. The DNA of the CDR3 is TGTGCCAGCAGGAGGGCGCAATCAACTAATGAAAAACTGTTTTTT. This sequence encodes CASRRAQSTNEKLFF. Filled out from reference TRBV7-2 and TRBJ1-4, the complete variable domain reads GAGVSQSPSNKVTEKGKDVELRCDPISGHTALYWYRQSLGQGLEFLIYFQGNSAPDKSGLPSDRFSAERTGGSVSTLTIQRTQQEDSAVYLCASRRAQSTNEKLFFGSGTQLSVL.

The chain carries TRBV19 and TRBJ2-5; 10 bases line up with TRBD1. There are 15 residues in the CDR3. V shed 5 bases and J 4 bases; nucleotides not matched to a gene: 7. In germline, CDR1 is LNHDA, CDR2 SQIVND (reference sequence). The CDR3, as DNA: TGTGCCAGTAGTCCGGGACAGGGGATGATAGAGACCCAGTACTTC. Protein product: CASSPGQGMIETQYF.

This sequence joins TRBV27 and TRBJ2-5, with a tentative D call TRBD1 (6 bases). Deletions cut 6 bases from V and 5 bases from J, with 13 bases between. The CDR3 covers 13 residues. Germline V gives CDR1 MNHEY, CDR2 SMNVEV (reference sequence). CDR3 nucleotides: TGTGCCAGCAGGGGACATTCAAGGGAGACCCAGTACTTC. Translating it yields CASRGHSRETQYF.

V is TRBV12-3 or TRBV12-4 and J is TRBJ2-2, with D unclear. The V end was cut by 5 bases, the J end by 5 bases, with 9 bases between. The CDR3 length is 13 residues. The CDR3: CASSLQITGELFF. DNA of the CDR3: TGTGCCAGCAGTCTACAGATAACCGGGGAGCTGTTTTTT.

The rearrangement links TRBV6-5 to TRBJ2-5; 9 bases are a match to TRBD1. CDR1 and CDR2 from the germline V gene are MNHEY and SVGAGI. V shed 8 bases and J 4 bases; nucleotides not matched to a gene: 11. The CDR3 covers 15 residues. CDR3 loop: CASGLTGGASETQYF. In nucleotides, the CDR3 is TGTGCCAGCGGTCTAACAGGGGGCGCATCAGAGACCCAGTACTTC.

The chain uses TRBV4-3 and TRBJ2-2; D unclear. Per germline, CDR1 LGHNA and CDR2 YSLEER. V was trimmed by 1 base and J by 6 bases, leaving 3 bases between them. The CDR3 is made up of 12 amino acids. The CDR3 DNA reads as TGCGCCAGCAGCCAAGGGCCCGGGGAGCTGTTTTTT. Translated: CASSQGPGELFF.

V is TRBV5-1 and J is TRBJ2-1; 8 nucleotides agree with TRBD1. V dropped 0 bases and J dropped 8; count of bases not matched to a gene: 4. Germline values: CDR1 SGHRS, CDR2 YFSETQ. The CDR3 covers 14 residues. CDR3 nucleotides: TGCGCCAGCAGCTTGGGACAGGGGTTTCATGAGCAGTTCTTC. It specifies CASSLGQGFHEQFF.